This T cell receptor (beta chain) was recorded in a study of regulatory T cells in long-lasting Graves disease. Specified time point: persistent/refractory GD, antithyroid drugs over 5 years with positive TRAb. The TCR library used RNA extracted from PBMCs. V dropped 7 bases and J dropped 2; count of bases not matched to a gene: 8. CDR1 and CDR2 (germline): SGHRS, YFSETQ. The CDR3 loop spans 14 amino acids. The authors built TCR beta libraries using iRepertoire HTBI primers and Arm-PCR of CDR3 regions. Each CDR3 protein gets one entry after TCRdb re-called the multiplex PCR reads with MiXCR. The table lists around 340,000 distinct CDR3 sequences, about 20% of them singletons.

This clonotype originated in a female donor with Graves disease. The sample consisted of peripheral blood mononuclear cells (PBMCs), taken when the disease was refractory, from a patient treated with antithyroid drugs. The rearrangement uses TRBV5-1 and TRBJ2-7, with 8 bases matching TRBD2. CDR3 coding DNA: TGCGCCAGCCGCCTTACTAGCGGCCCCTACGAGCAGTACTTC. Translating it yields CASRLTSGPYEQYF.